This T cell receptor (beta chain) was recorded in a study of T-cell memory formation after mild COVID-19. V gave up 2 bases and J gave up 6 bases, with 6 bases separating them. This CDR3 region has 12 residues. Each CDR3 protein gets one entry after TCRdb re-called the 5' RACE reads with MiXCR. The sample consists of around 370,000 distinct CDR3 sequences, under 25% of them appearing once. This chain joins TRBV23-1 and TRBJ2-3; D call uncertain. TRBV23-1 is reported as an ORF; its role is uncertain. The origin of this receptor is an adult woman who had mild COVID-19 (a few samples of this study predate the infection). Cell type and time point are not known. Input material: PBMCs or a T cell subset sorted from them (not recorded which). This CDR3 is CASSQGEDTQYF. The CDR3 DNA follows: TGCGCCAGCAGTCAAGGAGAGGATACGCAGTATTTT.